This T cell receptor (beta chain) was observed in a study of blood T cell repertoires in COVID-19 (TCRdb year 2020). Study-level background: Samples covering the acute and convalescent phases of COVID-19 were provided by collaborators in the United States, Italy and Spain. Nearly every sample came with metadata listing a de-identified subject ID, COVID-19 status, age in years and sex. HLA class I and class II types, where available, came from metadata supplied by the sample provider rather than from assay-based typing. A freely available public database, intended as a resource for researchers studying the immune response to SARS-CoV-2, is where the repertoires were released. The samples were drawn from two sources: the first 160 participants of the ongoing ImmuneRACE study, and 950 to 1,500 subjects contributed by 6 global collaborators. Deeply sampled blood TCRbeta repertoires from subjects exposed to, actively infected with, or recovered from COVID-19 were included in the dataset. The prospective study material was composed of cDNA or gDNA derived from T cells, B-cell-depleted T cells, or PBMCs.

A note on this clone: What antigen it recognizes has not been identified. No much larger clone exists at a distance of one base, and base qualities are not known.

Points the paper makes about the study in general: The quantity of clinical and demographic metadata differed by source and by participant and was supplied without curation.

Enrolling through a virtual design, the prospective study's participants ranged in age from roughly 18 to 95 years and lived across 24 United States geographic areas. In the prospective study, cohorts were assigned on the basis of participant-reported clinical history obtained from a screening survey and a study questionnaire. In the prospective study, mobile phlebotomists collected whole blood, serum and a nasopharyngeal or oropharyngeal swab from each participant. Over an approximately 2-month period, participants in the prospective study had the option of providing additional blood draws and questionnaires. Before DNA extraction, blood samples from the prospective study were shipped at room temperature or frozen. TCRbeta CDR3 regions were amplified from genomic DNA using the immunoSEQ Assay, a bias-controlled multiplex PCR. Regarding the original processing steps: Within the assay, amplification of reference gene primers was used to estimate how many nucleated cells each sample contained. To quantify the absolute abundance of each unique TCRbeta CDR3 rearrangement, sequence reads were collapsed and filtered. For each sample, productive Simpson clonality was calculated as the square root of Simpson's diversity index across productive rearrangements. TCRdb mirrors the immuneACCESS table, restricted to in-frame sequences. Some clones are absent from its copies; in checked studies, under half trace to an unresolved V gene, and the reason for the others is unknown. V and J calls and clone size are as listed in that table; D and trimming were resolved from the DNA. For this sample the table gives some 220,000 clones, of which 75% to 90% were detected only once. Together, the top ten hold under 3.5% of the sample.

Trimming costs V 4 bases and J 4 bases, and their ends lie 22 bases apart. Inclusive of the bounding cysteine and phenylalanine, the CDR3 is 17 residues long. The kept DNA is CDR3 alone, 51 bases in frame from the first base. In the germline V gene, CDR1 corresponds to MNHNS and CDR2 to SASEGT. The origin of this receptor is a woman younger than 35 in a cohort exposed to, infected with or recovered from COVID-19 (not recorded which). The chain was built from TRBV6-1 and TRBJ2-5, and the D gene may be TRBD2, 5 bases matching. The specimen sequenced was PBMCs or T cells enriched from blood (not recorded which). The CDR3 protein sequence reads: CASSVDPGTHWRETQYF. Here is the DNA: TGTGCCAGCAGTGTAGACCCGGGAACACATTGGAGAGAGACCCAGTACTTC.